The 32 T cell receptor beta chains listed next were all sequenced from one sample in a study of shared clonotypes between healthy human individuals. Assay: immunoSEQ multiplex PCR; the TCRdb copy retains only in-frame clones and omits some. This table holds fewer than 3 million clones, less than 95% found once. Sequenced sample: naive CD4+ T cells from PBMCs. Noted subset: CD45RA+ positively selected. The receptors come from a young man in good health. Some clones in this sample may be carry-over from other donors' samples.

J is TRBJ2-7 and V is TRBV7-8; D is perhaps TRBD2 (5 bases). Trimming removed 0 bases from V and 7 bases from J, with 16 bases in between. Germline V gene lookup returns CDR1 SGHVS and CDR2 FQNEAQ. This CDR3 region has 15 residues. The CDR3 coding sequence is TGTGCCAGCAGCTTAGCGCGGGTGTCCCTCGGGGAGCAGTACTTC. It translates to CASSLARVSLGEQYF. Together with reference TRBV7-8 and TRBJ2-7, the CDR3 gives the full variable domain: GAGVSQSPRYKVAKRGQDVALRCDPISGHVSLFWYQQALGQGPEFLTYFQNEAQLDKSGLPSDRFFAERPEGSVSTLKIQRTQQEDSAVYLCASSLARVSLGEQYFGPGTRLTVT.

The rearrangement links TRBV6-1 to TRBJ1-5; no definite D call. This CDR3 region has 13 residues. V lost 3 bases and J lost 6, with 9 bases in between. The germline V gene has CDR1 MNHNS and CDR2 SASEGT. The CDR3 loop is CASSDGRLQPQHF. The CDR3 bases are TGTGCCAGCAGTGACGGACGGCTTCAGCCCCAGCATTTT.

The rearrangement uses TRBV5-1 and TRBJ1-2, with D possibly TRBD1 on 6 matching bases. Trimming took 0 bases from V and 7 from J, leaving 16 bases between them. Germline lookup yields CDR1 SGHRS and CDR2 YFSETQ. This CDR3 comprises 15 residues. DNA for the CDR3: TGCGCCAGCAGCTTGGGTTTAACAGGGCTCACTGGCTACACCTTC. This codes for CASSLGLTGLTGYTF.

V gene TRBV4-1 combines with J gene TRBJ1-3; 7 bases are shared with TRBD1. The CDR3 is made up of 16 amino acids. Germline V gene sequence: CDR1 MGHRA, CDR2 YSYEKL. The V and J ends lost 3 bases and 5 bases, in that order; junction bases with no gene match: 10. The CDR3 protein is CASSQMGRQGRNTIYF. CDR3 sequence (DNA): TGCGCCAGCAGCCAGATGGGGAGACAGGGCAGAAACACCATATATTTT.

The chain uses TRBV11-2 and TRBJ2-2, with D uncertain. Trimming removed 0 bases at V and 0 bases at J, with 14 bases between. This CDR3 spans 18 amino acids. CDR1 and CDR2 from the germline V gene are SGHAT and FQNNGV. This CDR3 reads CASSLEWGRSSNTGELFF. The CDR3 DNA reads TGTGCCAGCAGCTTAGAGTGGGGTCGGTCGTCGAACACCGGGGAGCTGTTTTTT.

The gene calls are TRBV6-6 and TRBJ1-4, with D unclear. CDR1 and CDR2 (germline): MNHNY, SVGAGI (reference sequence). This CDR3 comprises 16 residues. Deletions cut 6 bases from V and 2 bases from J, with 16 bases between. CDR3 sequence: CASRPSGIRTNEKLFF. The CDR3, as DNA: TGTGCCAGCAGACCCTCCGGGATTCGGACTAATGAAAAACTGTTTTTT.

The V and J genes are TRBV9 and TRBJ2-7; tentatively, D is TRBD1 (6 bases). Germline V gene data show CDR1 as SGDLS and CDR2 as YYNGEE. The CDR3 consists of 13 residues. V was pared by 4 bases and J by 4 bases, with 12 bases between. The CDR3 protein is CASSPIGQYEQYF. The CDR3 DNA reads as TGTGCCAGCAGCCCTATTGGACAGTACGAGCAGTACTTC.

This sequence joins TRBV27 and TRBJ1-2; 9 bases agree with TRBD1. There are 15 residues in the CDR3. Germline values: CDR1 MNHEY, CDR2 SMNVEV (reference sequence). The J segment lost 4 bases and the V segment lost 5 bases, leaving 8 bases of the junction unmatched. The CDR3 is CASSRIDRGGYGYTF. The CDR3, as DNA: TGTGCCAGCAGTCGGATCGACAGGGGGGGCTATGGCTACACCTTC.

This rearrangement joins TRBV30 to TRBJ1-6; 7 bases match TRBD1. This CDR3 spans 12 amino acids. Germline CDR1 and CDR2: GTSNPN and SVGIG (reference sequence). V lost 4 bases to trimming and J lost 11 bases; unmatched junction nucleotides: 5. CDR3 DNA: TGTGCCTGGACCAGGGGGGAACCACCCCTCCACTTT. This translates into CAWTRGEPPLHF.

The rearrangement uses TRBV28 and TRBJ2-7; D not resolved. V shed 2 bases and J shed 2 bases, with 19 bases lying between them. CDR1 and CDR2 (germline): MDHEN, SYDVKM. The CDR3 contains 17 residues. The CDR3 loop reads CASSLPQNALRPYEQYF. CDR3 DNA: TGTGCCAGCAGTTTACCCCAGAACGCCCTACGGCCCTACGAGCAGTACTTC.

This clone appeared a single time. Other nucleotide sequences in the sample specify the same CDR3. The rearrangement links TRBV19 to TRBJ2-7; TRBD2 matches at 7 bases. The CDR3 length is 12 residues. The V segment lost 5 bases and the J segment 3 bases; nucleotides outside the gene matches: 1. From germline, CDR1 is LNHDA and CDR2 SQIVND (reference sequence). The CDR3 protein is CASSQRGYEQYF. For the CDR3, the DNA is TGTGCCAGTAGTCAGCGGGGCTACGAGCAGTACTTC.

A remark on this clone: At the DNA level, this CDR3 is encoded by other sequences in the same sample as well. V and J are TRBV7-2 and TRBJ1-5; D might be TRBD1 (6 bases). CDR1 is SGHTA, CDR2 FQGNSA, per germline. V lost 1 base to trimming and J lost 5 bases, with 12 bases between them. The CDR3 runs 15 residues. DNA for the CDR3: TGTGCCAGCAGCTTAGTAGGGCAGGGGTATCAGCCCCAGCATTTT. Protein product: CASSLVGQGYQPQHF.

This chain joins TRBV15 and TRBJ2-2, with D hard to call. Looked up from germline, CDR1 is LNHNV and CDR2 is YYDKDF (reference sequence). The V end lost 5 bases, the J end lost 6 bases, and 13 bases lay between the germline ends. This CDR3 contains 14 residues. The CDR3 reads CATSHLGPAGELFF. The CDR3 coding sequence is TGTGCCACCAGCCACCTTGGACCGGCCGGGGAGCTGTTTTTT.

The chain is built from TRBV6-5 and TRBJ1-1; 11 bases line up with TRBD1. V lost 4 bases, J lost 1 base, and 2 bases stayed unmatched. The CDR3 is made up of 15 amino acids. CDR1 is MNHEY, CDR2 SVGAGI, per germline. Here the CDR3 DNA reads TGTGCCAGCAGTTCCGGACAGGGGGCGAACACTGAAGCTTTCTTT. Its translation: CASSSGQGANTEAFF.

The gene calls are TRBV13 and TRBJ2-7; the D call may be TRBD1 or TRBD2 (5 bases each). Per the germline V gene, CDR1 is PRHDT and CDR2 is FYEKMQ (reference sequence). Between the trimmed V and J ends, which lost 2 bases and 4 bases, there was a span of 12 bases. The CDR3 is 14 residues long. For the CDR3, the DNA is TGTGCCAGCAGCTTAACGGGACCGCATTACGAGCAGTACTTC. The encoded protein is CASSLTGPHYEQYF.

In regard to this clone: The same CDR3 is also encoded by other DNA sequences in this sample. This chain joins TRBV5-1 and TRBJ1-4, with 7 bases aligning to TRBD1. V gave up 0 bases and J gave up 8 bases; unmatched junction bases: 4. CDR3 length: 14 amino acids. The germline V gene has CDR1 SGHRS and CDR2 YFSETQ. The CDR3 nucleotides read TGCGCCAGCAGCTTGGACAGGGGAGGCGAAAAACTGTTTTTT. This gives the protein CASSLDRGGEKLFF.

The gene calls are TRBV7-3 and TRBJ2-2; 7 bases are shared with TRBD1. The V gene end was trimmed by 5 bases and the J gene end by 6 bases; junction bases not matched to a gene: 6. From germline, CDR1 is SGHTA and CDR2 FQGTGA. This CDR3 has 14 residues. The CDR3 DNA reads TGTGCCAGCAGCCTAGGGGGCTCGGCCGGGGAGCTGTTTTTT. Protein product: CASSLGGSAGELFF.

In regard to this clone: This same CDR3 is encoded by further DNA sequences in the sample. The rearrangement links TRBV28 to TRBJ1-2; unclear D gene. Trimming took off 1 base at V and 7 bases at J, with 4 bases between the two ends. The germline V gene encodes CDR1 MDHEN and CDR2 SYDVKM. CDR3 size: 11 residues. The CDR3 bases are TGTGCCAGCAGTTTATCAGGTGGCTACACCTTC. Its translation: CASSLSGGYTF.

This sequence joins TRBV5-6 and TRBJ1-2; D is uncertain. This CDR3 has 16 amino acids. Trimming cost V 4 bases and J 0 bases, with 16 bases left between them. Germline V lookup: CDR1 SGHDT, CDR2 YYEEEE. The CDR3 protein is CASSRQALAPNYGYTF. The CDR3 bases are TGTGCCAGCAGCCGACAAGCCTTAGCTCCTAACTATGGCTACACCTTC.

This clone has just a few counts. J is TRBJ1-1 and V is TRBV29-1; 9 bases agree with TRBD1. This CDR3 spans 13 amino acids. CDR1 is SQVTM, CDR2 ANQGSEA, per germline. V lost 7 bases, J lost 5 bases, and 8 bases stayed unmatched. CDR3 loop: CSGEQGAGTEAFF. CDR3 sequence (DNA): TGCAGCGGAGAACAGGGGGCAGGGACTGAAGCTTTCTTT.

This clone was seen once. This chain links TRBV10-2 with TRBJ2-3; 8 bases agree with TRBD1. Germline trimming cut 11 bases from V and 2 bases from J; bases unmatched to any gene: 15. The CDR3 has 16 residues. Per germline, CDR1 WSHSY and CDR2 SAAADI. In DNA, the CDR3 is TGCGCCTCGACTGGCCAGGGACAGGTGAACACAGATACGCAGTATTTT. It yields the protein CASTGQGQVNTDTQYF.

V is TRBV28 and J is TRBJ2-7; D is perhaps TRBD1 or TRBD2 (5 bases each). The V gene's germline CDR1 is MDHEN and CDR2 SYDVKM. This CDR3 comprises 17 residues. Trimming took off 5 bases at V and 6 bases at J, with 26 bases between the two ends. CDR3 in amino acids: CASSRRPGRTLVGEQYF. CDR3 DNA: TGTGCCAGCAGTCGACGCCCGGGACGCACTCTAGTGGGCGAGCAGTACTTC.

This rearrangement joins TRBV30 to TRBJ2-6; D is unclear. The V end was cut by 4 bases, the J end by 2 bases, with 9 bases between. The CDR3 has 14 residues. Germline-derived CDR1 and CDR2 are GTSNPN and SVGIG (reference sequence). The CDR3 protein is CAWTAVAGANVLTF. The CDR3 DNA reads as TGTGCCTGGACCGCCGTGGCTGGGGCCAACGTCCTGACTTTC.

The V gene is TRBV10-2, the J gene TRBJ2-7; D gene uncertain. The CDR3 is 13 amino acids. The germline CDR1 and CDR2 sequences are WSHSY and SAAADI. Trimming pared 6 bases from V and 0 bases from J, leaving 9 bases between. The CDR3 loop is CASSDAISYEQYF. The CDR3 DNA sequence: TGCGCCAGCAGCGATGCCATCTCCTACGAGCAGTACTTC.

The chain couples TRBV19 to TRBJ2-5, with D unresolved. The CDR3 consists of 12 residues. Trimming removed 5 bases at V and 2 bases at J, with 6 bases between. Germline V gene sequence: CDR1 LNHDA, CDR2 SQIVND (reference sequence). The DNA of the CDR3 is TGTGCCAGTAGTTCAGAACAAGAGACCCAGTACTTC. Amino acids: CASSSEQETQYF.

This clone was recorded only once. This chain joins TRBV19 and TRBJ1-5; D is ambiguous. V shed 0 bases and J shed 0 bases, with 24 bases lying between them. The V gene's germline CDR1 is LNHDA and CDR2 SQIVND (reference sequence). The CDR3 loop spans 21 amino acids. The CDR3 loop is CASSIDPGKPPWEYSNQPQHF. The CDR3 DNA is TGTGCCAGTAGTATAGACCCGGGAAAGCCCCCATGGGAATATAGCAATCAGCCCCAGCATTTT.

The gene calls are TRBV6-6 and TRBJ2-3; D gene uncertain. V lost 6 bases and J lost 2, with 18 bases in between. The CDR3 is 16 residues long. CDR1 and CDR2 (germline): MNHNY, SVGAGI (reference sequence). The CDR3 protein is CASSQALGYPTDTQYF. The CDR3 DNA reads TGTGCCAGCAGCCAAGCCTTGGGGTATCCCACAGATACGCAGTATTTT.

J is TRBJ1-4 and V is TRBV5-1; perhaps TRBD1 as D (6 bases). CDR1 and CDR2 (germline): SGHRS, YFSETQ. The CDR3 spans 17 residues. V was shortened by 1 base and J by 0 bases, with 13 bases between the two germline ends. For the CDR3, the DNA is TGCGCCAGCAGCTTGATTGGGGGGCAGGCAACTAATGAAAAACTGTTTTTT. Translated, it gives CASSLIGGQATNEKLFF.

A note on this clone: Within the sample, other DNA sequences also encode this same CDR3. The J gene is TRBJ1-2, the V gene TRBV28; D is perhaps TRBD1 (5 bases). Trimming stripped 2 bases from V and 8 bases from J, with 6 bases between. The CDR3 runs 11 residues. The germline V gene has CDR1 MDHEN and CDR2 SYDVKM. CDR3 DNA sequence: TGTGCCAGCAGTTTAAGGGACGGCTACACCTTC. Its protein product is CASSLRDGYTF.

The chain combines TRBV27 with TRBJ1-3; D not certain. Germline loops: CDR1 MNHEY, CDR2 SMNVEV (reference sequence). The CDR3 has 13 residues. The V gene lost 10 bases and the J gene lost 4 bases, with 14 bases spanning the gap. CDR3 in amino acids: CATKTAAGNTIYF. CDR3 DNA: TGTGCCACCAAAACCGCGGCAGGAAACACCATATATTTT.

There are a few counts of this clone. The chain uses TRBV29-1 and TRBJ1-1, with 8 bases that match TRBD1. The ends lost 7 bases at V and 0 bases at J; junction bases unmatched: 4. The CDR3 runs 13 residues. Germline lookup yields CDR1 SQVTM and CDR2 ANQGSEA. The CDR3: CSADRGLNTEAFF. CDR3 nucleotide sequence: TGCAGCGCCGACAGGGGACTGAACACTGAAGCTTTCTTT.

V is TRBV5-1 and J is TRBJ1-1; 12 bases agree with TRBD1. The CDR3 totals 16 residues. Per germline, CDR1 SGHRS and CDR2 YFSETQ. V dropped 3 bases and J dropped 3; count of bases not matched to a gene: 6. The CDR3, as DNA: TGCGCCAGCAGCTCTGGGACAGGGGGCCCCGACACTGAAGCTTTCTTT. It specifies CASSSGTGGPDTEAFF.